Listed below are T cell receptor beta chains from one sample, sequenced in a study of blood T cell repertoires in COVID-19. The repertoire was sequenced with immunoSEQ multiplex PCR; TCRdb's copy has only in-frame clones and lacks some. The sample lists about 20,000 clones, more than 85% occurring once. The sequencing sample was made of peripheral blood. The receptors derive from a man aged 65 to 85 with active COVID-19. Each CDR3 is given with its conserved first and last residue. D genes are given only for firm matches. The size entry is marked missing in some rows and otherwise reads once, few, many or a size class.

TRBV11-3,TRBD2,13,TRBJ2-1,-,CASSLVLAGEQFF,TGTGCCAGCAGCTTAGTTCTAGCGGGAGAGCAGTTCTTC
TRBV4-3,TRBD2,17,TRBJ2-3,once,CASSQDFLAGGHDTQYF,TGCGCCAGCAGCCAAGATTTCCTAGCGGGGGGGCACGATACGCAGTATTTT
TRBV5-4,TRBD2,16,TRBJ2-1,-,CASTKGSGGAYNEQFF,TGTGCCAGCACCAAGGGAAGCGGGGGGGCCTACAATGAGCAGTTCTTC
TRBV6-2/TRBV6-3,TRBD2,17,TRBJ2-3,-,CASSYEGGRTFSDTQYF,TGTGCCAGCAGTTACGAGGGCGGGAGAACGTTCTCAGATACGCAGTATTTT
TRBV6-1,TRBD1,18,TRBJ1-6,-,CASSETTLGQYYNSPLHF,TGTGCCAGCAGTGAGACGACCTTGGGACAGTACTATAATTCACCCCTCCACTTT
TRBV7-2,TRBD2,14,TRBJ2-4,-,CASSSGTSGGPQYF,TGTGCCAGCAGCTCCGGGACTAGCGGGGGGCCTCAGTACTTC
TRBV7-6,-,16,TRBJ2-7,-,CASSLKQGGQTYEQYF,TGTGCCAGCAGCTTAAAGCAGGGGGGACAGACCTACGAGCAGTACTTC
TRBV28,TRBD2,16,TRBJ2-7,-,CASSPRGGRAGYEQYF,TGTGCCAGCAGCCCCAGAGGAGGGAGGGCGGGCTACGAGCAGTACTTC
TRBV9,TRBD2,17,TRBJ2-2,-,CASSTGTSGGPAGELFF,TGTGCCAGCAGCACCGGGACTAGCGGGGGGCCGGCCGGGGAGCTGTTTTTT
TRBV6-5,TRBD1,14,TRBJ2-7,-,CARGDRDRGYEQYF,TGTGCCAGAGGGGACCGGGACAGGGGCTACGAGCAGTACTTC
TRBV18,TRBD2,22,TRBJ2-1,-,CASSPRLGHTSGRVRSYNEQFF,TGTGCCAGCTCACCCAGACTAGGTCACACTAGCGGGAGGGTCCGCTCCTACAATGAGCAGTTCTTC
TRBV30,-,13,TRBJ1-4,-,CAWSYPSSEKLFF,TGTGCCTGGAGCTATCCCTCGAGTGAAAAACTGTTTTTT
TRBV5-5,-,15,TRBJ2-7,-,CASSLGGGRSYEQYF,TGTGCCAGCAGCCTAGGTGGGGGCAGGTCCTACGAGCAGTACTTC
TRBV19,-,13,TRBJ2-5,-,CASSIGSLETQYF,TGTGCCAGTAGTATAGGGTCACTGGAGACCCAGTACTTC
TRBV3-1/TRBV3-2,TRBD2,15,TRBJ2-1,-,CASSPGLAGNNEQFF,TGTGCCAGCAGTCCTGGACTAGCGGGGAACAATGAGCAGTTCTTC
TRBV5-1,-,17,TRBJ1-4,-,CASTPGGGGQTNEKLFF,TGCGCCAGCACCCCCGGAGGGGGGGGTCAAACTAATGAAAAACTGTTTTTT
TRBV6-1,-,14,TRBJ2-7,-,CASSESGRAGEQYF,TGTGCCAGCAGTGAATCAGGGCGCGCGGGGGAGCAGTACTTC
TRBV14,-,15,TRBJ2-7,once,CASSQDWRVGDEQYF,TGTGCCAGCAGCCAAGATTGGCGGGTCGGCGACGAGCAGTACTTC
TRBV20-1,TRBD1,14,TRBJ1-1,-,CSASRDSMNTEAFF,TGCAGTGCTAGTAGGGACAGCATGAACACTGAAGCTTTCTTT
TRBV5-5,TRBD2,17,TRBJ2-7,once,CASTPDQTSGRGYEQYF,TGTGCCAGCACCCCAGACCAGACTAGCGGGAGGGGCTACGAGCAGTACTTC
TRBV2,TRBD1,14,TRBJ2-3,-,CASRTGGSPDTQYF,TGTGCCAGCAGGACAGGGGGCAGCCCAGATACGCAGTATTTT
TRBV2,TRBD2,12,TRBJ2-5,once,CAISSGGETQYF,TGTGCCATCTCGAGCGGGGGAGAGACCCAGTACTTC
TRBV5-1,TRBD2,15,TRBJ2-1,once,CASRQAGEAYNEQFF,TGCGCCAGCAGGCAAGCGGGAGAGGCCTACAATGAGCAGTTCTTC
TRBV3-1/TRBV3-2,-,15,TRBJ1-3,-,CASTQRGIVGNTIYF,TGTGCCAGCACCCAACGGGGGATTGTTGGAAACACCATATATTTT
TRBV6-5,TRBD2,14,TRBJ2-5,-,CASKAPSGSETQYF,TGTGCCAGCAAGGCACCTAGCGGTTCGGAGACCCAGTACTTC
TRBV30,TRBD1,17,TRBJ1-2,-,CAWRDGTGQPANYGYTF,TGTGCCTGGAGGGACGGGACAGGGCAGCCAGCTAACTATGGCTACACCTTC
TRBV29-1,-,13,TRBJ2-1,-,CSVEEGPGDEQFF,TGCAGCGTTGAAGAGGGGCCGGGGGATGAGCAGTTCTTC
TRBV20-1,-,11,TRBJ2-3,-,CSARDSLTQYF,TGCAGTGCTAGAGATTCCCTAACGCAGTATTTT
TRBV5-1,TRBD1,15,TRBJ2-3,-,CASSSGQGNTDTQYF,TGCGCCAGCAGCAGCGGACAGGGAAACACAGATACGCAGTATTTT
TRBV7-3,TRBD1,14,TRBJ2-7,-,CASSLLGQGYEQYF,TGTGCCAGCAGCTTATTAGGACAGGGCTACGAGCAGTACTTC
TRBV3-1/TRBV3-2,TRBD1,14,TRBJ1-2,-,CASSHPGTGDGYTF,TGTGCCAGCAGCCATCCCGGGACAGGGGACGGCTACACCTTC
TRBV12-3/TRBV12-4,-,11,TRBJ1-1,-,CASSFGAEAFF,TGTGCCAGCAGTTTTGGAGCTGAAGCTTTCTTT
TRBV19,TRBD2,15,TRBJ2-1,-,CASSFSGSSYNEQFF,TGTGCCAGTAGCTTTAGCGGGAGCTCCTACAATGAGCAGTTCTTC
TRBV6-2/TRBV6-3,-,15,TRBJ1-1,-,CASSYGQGTNTEAFF,TGTGCCAGCAGTTACGGTCAGGGCACGAACACTGAAGCTTTCTTT
TRBV4-1,TRBD2,16,TRBJ2-5,-,CASSQGSGGPQETQYF,TGCGCCAGCAGCCAGGGTAGCGGGGGACCTCAAGAGACCCAGTACTTC
TRBV5-4,TRBD2,17,TRBJ2-1,-,CASSLAGGRIADDEQFF,TGTGCCAGCAGCTTGGCTGGCGGGAGGATTGCGGACGATGAGCAGTTCTTC
TRBV9,TRBD1,16,TRBJ1-2,-,CASSESHRGANYGYTF,TGTGCCAGCAGCGAGAGCCACAGGGGAGCTAACTATGGCTACACCTTC
TRBV6-6,-,14,TRBJ2-5,-,CASSYSLVQETQYF,TGTGCCAGCAGTTACTCTCTGGTCCAGGAGACCCAGTACTTC
TRBV6-2/TRBV6-3,TRBD2,15,TRBJ2-5,-,CASSWTSGSGETQYF,TGTGCCAGCAGCTGGACTAGCGGGAGTGGTGAGACCCAGTACTTC
TRBV3-1/TRBV3-2,TRBD1,15,TRBJ1-2,-,CASSSFDRALIGYTF,TGTGCCAGCAGCTCATTTGACAGGGCCTTGATAGGCTACACCTTC
TRBV5-6,-,16,TRBJ1-4,-,CASSRGLGTTNEKLFF,TGTGCCAGCAGTCGGGGTCTGGGTACGACTAATGAAAAACTGTTTTTT
TRBV6-5,TRBD1,14,TRBJ1-6,-,CASSLTGNNSPLHF,TGTGCCAGCAGTCTGACAGGGAATAATTCACCCCTCCACTTT
TRBV5-1,-,16,TRBJ1-5,-,CASSPGGGGSNQPQHF,TGCGCCAGCAGCCCCGGGGGAGGGGGTAGCAATCAGCCCCAGCATTTT
TRBV5-4,TRBD1,17,TRBJ2-2,-,CASSRKGTGVDTGELFF,TGTGCCAGCAGCCGAAAAGGGACAGGGGTCGACACCGGGGAGCTGTTTTTT
TRBV4-3,-,14,TRBJ2-5,-,CASSQETAQETQYF,TGCGCCAGCAGCCAAGAAACAGCCCAAGAGACCCAGTACTTC
TRBV5-1,TRBD2,16,TRBJ2-7,-,CASSLGASGSIYEQYF,TGCGCCAGCAGCTTGGGGGCTAGCGGGAGCATTTACGAGCAGTACTTC
TRBV7-2,-,14,TRBJ2-1,-,CASSPRDIYNEQFF,TGTGCCAGCAGCCCAAGGGACATCTACAATGAGCAGTTCTTC
TRBV10-2,TRBD2,20,TRBJ2-3,-,CASSESSPGRLAGGADTQYF,TGCGCCAGCAGTGAGTCGAGCCCGGGGCGACTAGCGGGAGGGGCAGATACGCAGTATTTT
TRBV28,-,12,TRBJ2-2,-,CASSLNTGELFF,TGTGCCAGCAGCCTTAACACCGGGGAGCTGTTTTTT
TRBV9,-,16,TRBJ1-1,medium-sized,CASSVHPDSLNTEAFF,TGTGCCAGCAGCGTCCACCCCGACAGTTTGAACACTGAAGCTTTCTTT
TRBV29-1,-,12,TRBJ1-1,-,CSVDGQHTEAFF,TGCAGCGTTGATGGGCAACACACTGAAGCTTTCTTT
TRBV12-3/TRBV12-4,TRBD2,13,TRBJ2-1,-,CASSRTSRNEQFF,TGTGCCAGCAGCAGGACTAGCCGGAATGAGCAGTTCTTC
TRBV6-4,-,13,TRBJ1-6,-,CASSQGPGAPLHF,TGTGCCAGCAGTCAGGGCCCAGGGGCACCCCTCCACTTT
TRBV4-3,-,16,TRBJ2-2,few,CASSQEWRAGTGELFF,TGCGCCAGCAGCCAAGAATGGAGGGCCGGCACCGGGGAGCTGTTTTTT
TRBV28,TRBD2,15,TRBJ2-2,few,CASGRTSGNTGELFF,TGTGCCAGCGGCAGGACTAGCGGAAACACCGGGGAGCTGTTTTTT
TRBV19,TRBD1,14,TRBJ2-7,-,CASSIGTGGYEQYF,TGTGCCAGTAGTATAGGTACAGGGGGGTACGAGCAGTACTTC
TRBV19,TRBD1,16,TRBJ1-4,-,CASSPGQAPVRKKLFF,TGTGCCAGTAGCCCGGGACAGGCACCGGTTCGGAAAAAACTGTTTTTT